A selection of T cell receptor beta chains follows, all from one sample in a study of blood T cell repertoires in COVID-19. Clones were read by immunoSEQ multiplex PCR, and TCRdb kept only the in-frame ones, dropping some. The sample records approximately 180,000 clones, approximately 85% being singletons. The sample comprised peripheral blood. These receptors were taken from a human donor with active or convalescent COVID-19. The donor label of this sample is uncertain. Each CDR3 is given with its conserved first and last residue. Fields, in order: V gene, J gene, D gene, clone size, CDR3 DNA, CDR3 protein. D genes are given only for firm matches. Size values are once, few and many counts, or a class for expanded clones, and some rows have none.

V gene: TRBV29-1
J gene: TRBJ1-1
D gene: NA
clone size: NA
CDR3 DNA: TGCAGCGGTTGGCAGGGAGGATTAAATACACTGAACACTGAAGCTTTCTTT
CDR3 protein: CSGWQGGLNTLNTEAFF

V gene: TRBV6-2/TRBV6-3
J gene: TRBJ1-2
D gene: TRBD1
clone size: NA
CDR3 DNA: TGTGCCAGCAGTTATGGGGGACAGAACTATGGCTACACCTTC
CDR3 protein: CASSYGGQNYGYTF

V gene: TRBV4-1
J gene: TRBJ2-4
D gene: NA
clone size: NA
CDR3 DNA: TGCGCCAGCAGCCTACTGTACAGGGATGCGGACATTCAGTACTTC
CDR3 protein: CASSLLYRDADIQYF

V gene: TRBV4-1
J gene: TRBJ1-1
D gene: TRBD1
clone size: few
CDR3 DNA: TGCGCCAGCAGCCAAGATCCGCGGGTACAGGGGGTATCAGAAGCTTTCTTT
CDR3 protein: CASSQDPRVQGVSEAFF

V gene: TRBV2
J gene: TRBJ2-7
D gene: TRBD2
clone size: NA
CDR3 DNA: TGTGCCAGCAGTGAAGTCCAGGGAGGGATCTACGAGCAGTACTTC
CDR3 protein: CASSEVQGGIYEQYF

V gene: TRBV7-9
J gene: TRBJ1-6
D gene: TRBD1
clone size: NA
CDR3 DNA: TGTGCCAGCAGCGCCCGGACAGGGTTAAATTCACCCCTCCACTTT
CDR3 protein: CASSARTGLNSPLHF

V gene: TRBV11-1
J gene: TRBJ2-7
D gene: NA
clone size: NA
CDR3 DNA: TGTGCCAGCAGCTTGTCGGAGCGGGTCGAGCAGTACTTC
CDR3 protein: CASSLSERVEQYF

V gene: TRBV6-5
J gene: TRBJ2-1
D gene: NA
clone size: NA
CDR3 DNA: TGTGCCAGCACGAGGAATTTTGATGAGCAGTTCTTC
CDR3 protein: CASTRNFDEQFF

V gene: TRBV18
J gene: TRBJ1-5
D gene: TRBD1
clone size: once
CDR3 DNA: TGTGCCAGCTCACCACTACAGGGGGCTCAGCCCCAGCATTTT
CDR3 protein: CASSPLQGAQPQHF

V gene: TRBV4-2
J gene: TRBJ1-4
D gene: TRBD1
clone size: NA
CDR3 DNA: TGTGCCAGCAGCCTGAACAGGGGGCAATTAGGAACTAATGAAAAACTGTTTTTT
CDR3 protein: CASSLNRGQLGTNEKLFF

V gene: TRBV24-1
J gene: TRBJ2-1
D gene: TRBD2
clone size: NA
CDR3 DNA: TGTGCCACCAGTGACCCTCTAGCGGGAGGTCACAATGAGCAGTTCTTC
CDR3 protein: CATSDPLAGGHNEQFF

V gene: TRBV12-3/TRBV12-4
J gene: TRBJ1-1
D gene: NA
clone size: NA
CDR3 DNA: TGTGCCAGCAGTACCAGGGTGGGCACTGAAGCTTTCTTT
CDR3 protein: CASSTRVGTEAFF

V gene: TRBV7-8
J gene: TRBJ2-7
D gene: NA
clone size: NA
CDR3 DNA: TGTGCCAGCAGCCCTAGGAGACTGGGAATACGGGGTAGGCCCTACGAGCAGTACTTC
CDR3 protein: CASSPRRLGIRGRPYEQYF

V gene: TRBV7-6
J gene: TRBJ2-3
D gene: TRBD2
clone size: once
CDR3 DNA: TGTGCCAGCAGCTCAGTGGGGGGGTTTAGCACAGATACGCAGTATTTT
CDR3 protein: CASSSVGGFSTDTQYF

V gene: TRBV29-1
J gene: TRBJ2-3
D gene: NA
clone size: once
CDR3 DNA: TGCAGCGTTGGGGCGGGGTTCGGTATAGATACGCAGTATTTT
CDR3 protein: CSVGAGFGIDTQYF

V gene: TRBV24-1
J gene: TRBJ2-1
D gene: TRBD1
clone size: NA
CDR3 DNA: TGTGCCACCAGTGGAAACAGGGGGCGCGATGAGCAGTTCTTC
CDR3 protein: CATSGNRGRDEQFF

V gene: TRBV7-3
J gene: TRBJ2-1
D gene: TRBD2
clone size: NA
CDR3 DNA: TGTGCCAGCAGCTTAGGAGGAGCGGGAGTCTACAATGAGCAGTTCTTC
CDR3 protein: CASSLGGAGVYNEQFF

V gene: TRBV7-9
J gene: TRBJ2-3
D gene: NA
clone size: few
CDR3 DNA: TGTGCCAGCAGCTTAGGATCGGTACCCACAGATACGCAGTATTTT
CDR3 protein: CASSLGSVPTDTQYF

V gene: TRBV5-1
J gene: TRBJ1-4
D gene: NA
clone size: once
CDR3 DNA: TGCGCCAGCAGCTTGAGGGAGGGGGATGAAAAACTGTTTTTT
CDR3 protein: CASSLREGDEKLFF

V gene: TRBV5-1
J gene: TRBJ1-1
D gene: TRBD1
clone size: NA
CDR3 DNA: TGCGCCAGCAGCGGGGACAGGGGGAACACTGAAGCTTTCTTT
CDR3 protein: CASSGDRGNTEAFF

V gene: TRBV2
J gene: TRBJ1-6
D gene: TRBD1
clone size: NA
CDR3 DNA: TGTGCCAGCAGGACAGGGGGCAGGAATTCACCCCTCCACTTT
CDR3 protein: CASRTGGRNSPLHF

V gene: TRBV7-3
J gene: TRBJ2-5
D gene: TRBD2
clone size: NA
CDR3 DNA: TGTGCCAGCAGCATGGGACTAGCTACCAATATGGAGACCCAGTACTTC
CDR3 protein: CASSMGLATNMETQYF

V gene: TRBV21-1
J gene: TRBJ2-2
D gene: NA
clone size: NA
CDR3 DNA: TGTGCCAGCAGCAAAGCCCGGGACAGGGAGTTAGCGGGAAACACCGGGGAGCTGTTTTTT
CDR3 protein: CASSKARDRELAGNTGELFF

V gene: TRBV9
J gene: TRBJ2-3
D gene: NA
clone size: NA
CDR3 DNA: TGTGCCAGCAGCGAGAGGTGGGGGGGCACAGATACGCAGTATTTT
CDR3 protein: CASSERWGGTDTQYF

V gene: TRBV19
J gene: TRBJ1-2
D gene: NA
clone size: NA
CDR3 DNA: TGTGCCAGTAGGAACCTCAACCTAGGAGGCTATGGCTACACCTTC
CDR3 protein: CASRNLNLGGYGYTF

V gene: TRBV28
J gene: TRBJ2-1
D gene: TRBD1
clone size: NA
CDR3 DNA: TGTGCCAGCAGCCCGACCGGGACAGACAACTACAATGAGCAGTTCTTC
CDR3 protein: CASSPTGTDNYNEQFF

V gene: TRBV6-5
J gene: TRBJ1-2
D gene: TRBD1
clone size: few
CDR3 DNA: TGTGCCAGCAGGGACCGGACAGGGGAACATGGCTACACCTTC
CDR3 protein: CASRDRTGEHGYTF

V gene: TRBV5-4
J gene: TRBJ2-3
D gene: TRBD2
clone size: few
CDR3 DNA: TGTGCCAGCAGCTTGGACGGGGGGGCTCTAGATACGCAGTATTTT
CDR3 protein: CASSLDGGALDTQYF

V gene: TRBV3-1/TRBV3-2
J gene: TRBJ1-2
D gene: TRBD1
clone size: NA
CDR3 DNA: TGTGCCAGCAGCCCCGGACAGGGGTACTATGGCTACACCTTC
CDR3 protein: CASSPGQGYYGYTF

V gene: TRBV6-5
J gene: TRBJ1-1
D gene: NA
clone size: NA
CDR3 DNA: TGTGCCAGCATAAATCCCGCGGGAACTGAAGCTTTCTTT
CDR3 protein: CASINPAGTEAFF

V gene: TRBV30
J gene: TRBJ1-3
D gene: TRBD1
clone size: NA
CDR3 DNA: TGTGCCTGGAGTCAAACAGGGGGTACGAGGAACACCATATATTTT
CDR3 protein: CAWSQTGGTRNTIYF

V gene: TRBV5-1
J gene: TRBJ1-4
D gene: TRBD1
clone size: NA
CDR3 DNA: TGCGCCAGCAGCTCGTCCGGGACAGGTGTTGAAAAACTGTTTTTT
CDR3 protein: CASSSSGTGVEKLFF

V gene: TRBV4-2
J gene: TRBJ2-6
D gene: NA
clone size: NA
CDR3 DNA: TGTGCCAGCGCGGACTTATGGGCCAACGTCCTGACTTTC
CDR3 protein: CASADLWANVLTF

V gene: TRBV6-1
J gene: TRBJ2-7
D gene: NA
clone size: NA
CDR3 DNA: TGTGCCAGCAGTGAACGGTACGAGCAGTACTTC
CDR3 protein: CASSERYEQYF

V gene: TRBV10-3
J gene: TRBJ2-2
D gene: TRBD2
clone size: NA
CDR3 DNA: TGTGCCATCAGTGAACTAGCGGACACCGGGGAGCTGTTTTTT
CDR3 protein: CAISELADTGELFF

V gene: TRBV5-1
J gene: TRBJ2-4
D gene: NA
clone size: NA
CDR3 DNA: TGCGCCAGCAGCTTTTCAACAGACCTAGCCAAAAACATTCAGTACTTC
CDR3 protein: CASSFSTDLAKNIQYF

V gene: TRBV24-1
J gene: TRBJ1-2
D gene: NA
clone size: once
CDR3 DNA: TGTGCCACCAGTGCCTGGGGGGAAAACTATGGCTACACCTTC
CDR3 protein: CATSAWGENYGYTF

V gene: TRBV9
J gene: TRBJ1-1
D gene: NA
clone size: NA
CDR3 DNA: TGTGCCAGCAGCCAATCATTTTCGGGGACTGAAGCTTTCTTT
CDR3 protein: CASSQSFSGTEAFF

V gene: TRBV5-1
J gene: TRBJ2-3
D gene: NA
clone size: NA
CDR3 DNA: TGCGCCAGCAGCCCGGAGGGGGCGAACACAGATACGCAGTATTTT
CDR3 protein: CASSPEGANTDTQYF

V gene: TRBV19
J gene: TRBJ1-4
D gene: NA
clone size: NA
CDR3 DNA: TGTGCCAGTAGTGACACCCATAATGAAAAACTGTTTTTT
CDR3 protein: CASSDTHNEKLFF

V gene: TRBV9
J gene: TRBJ1-4
D gene: TRBD1
clone size: NA
CDR3 DNA: TGTGCCAGCAGCGTACGCGCCGGGACAGGGAGAGAAAAACTGTTTTTT
CDR3 protein: CASSVRAGTGREKLFF

V gene: TRBV6-5
J gene: TRBJ2-7
D gene: TRBD2
clone size: NA
CDR3 DNA: TGTGCCAGCAGTTGGGCGACTAGCCGATCTTCCTACGAGCAGTACTTC
CDR3 protein: CASSWATSRSSYEQYF

V gene: TRBV28
J gene: TRBJ2-2
D gene: NA
clone size: once
CDR3 DNA: TGTGCCAGCAGTCCCCTATCGAACACCGGGGAGCTGTTTTTT
CDR3 protein: CASSPLSNTGELFF

V gene: TRBV21-1
J gene: TRBJ2-1
D gene: NA
clone size: NA
CDR3 DNA: TGTGCCAGCAGCCTCCAAGGGACTAGCGGGAGGTTATCCTACAATGAGCAGTTCTTC
CDR3 protein: CASSLQGTSGRLSYNEQFF

V gene: TRBV7-3
J gene: TRBJ2-3
D gene: NA
clone size: NA
CDR3 DNA: TGTGCCAGCAGCTTAAGAGGGGGGGCAGATACGCAGTATTTT
CDR3 protein: CASSLRGGADTQYF